This T cell receptor (beta chain) was sequenced during a study of CD8+CD57+ T cells in acquired aplastic anemia. Background on the study: Yields of DNA that came from sorted CD4+ and CD8+ cells averaged approximately 3.5 ug.

According to the study, genomic DNA was the template for TCR beta VDJ and CDR3 profiling. Via MiXCR, TCRdb re-called the reads, giving one row per CDR3 protein. The sample has about 220,000 distinct CDR3 sequences; approximately 45% are singletons. Study conclusions and caveats: Patients and controls had CD8+ Simpson's diversity values that were not significantly distinct.

Points on this clonotype: What it recognizes is unknown.

All patients picked for sequencing had shown, by flow cytometry, an expansion of CD8+CD57+ cells. In all patients, the disease was severe acquired aplastic anemia. Patients were treatment-naive when blood was sampled. The sequence was collected from a human donor with aplastic anemia. Input material: sorted CD4+, CD8+, or CD8+CD57+ T cells (not recorded which) from PBMCs.

The CDR3 sequence is CASSQDKGSEYGYTF. DNA for the CDR3: TGTGCCAGCAGCCAAGATAAGGGGTCGGAATATGGCTACACCTTC. The gene calls are TRBV4-2 and TRBJ1-2; tentative D call: TRBD1 (5 bases). The CDR3 spans 15 residues. Trimming pared 0 bases from V and 5 bases from J, leaving 13 bases between. Germline V gives CDR1 LGHNA, CDR2 YNFKEQ.